The next 11 T cell receptor beta chains were all read from a single sample in a study of blood T cell repertoires in COVID-19. The table came from immunoSEQ multiplex PCR; TCRdb's copy has only in-frame clones and leaves some out. The sample contains approximately 130,000 clones, roughly 79% of which appear only once. Sequencing used peripheral blood. The receptors originated from a human donor in a cohort sampled during active COVID-19.

This chain uses TRBV5-4 with TRBJ1-3; D unresolved. This CDR3 has 13 amino acids. Germline CDR1 is SGHNT and CDR2 is YYREEE (reference sequence). Trimming stripped 3 bases from V and 4 bases from J, with 8 bases between. The CDR3 bases are TGTGCCAGCAGCTCCCCGGTAGGAAACACCATATATTTT. Translated: CASSSPVGNTIYF.

The chain recombines TRBV28 with TRBJ2-1, with D perhaps TRBD1 (5 bases). The length of the CDR3 is 13 residues. Germline V lookup: CDR1 MDHEN, CDR2 SYDVKM. Between the trimmed V and J ends, which lost 4 bases and 6 bases, there was a span of 10 bases. Here the CDR3 DNA reads TGTGCCAGCAGTTCGACAGTGGGCAATGAGCAGTTCTTC. This translates into CASSSTVGNEQFF. The full variable domain, rest sourced from reference TRBV28 and TRBJ2-1, is DVKVTQSSRYLVKRTGEKVFLECVQDMDHENMFWYRQDPGLGLRLIYFSYDVKMKEKGDIPEGYSVSREKKERFSLILESASTNQTSMYLCASSSTVGNEQFFGPGTRLTVL.

CDR3 coding DNA: TGTGCCAGCAGGGGGTATACAGGGGGTAGGGCTGAAGCTTTCTTT. Protein: CASRGYTGGRAEAFF. The chain recombines TRBV28 with TRBJ1-1; TRBD1 matches 8 bases. V gave up 6 bases and J gave up 6 bases; unmatched junction bases: 12. From germline, CDR1 is MDHEN and CDR2 SYDVKM. The CDR3 extends over 15 amino acids.

V usage is TRBV7-9 and J usage is TRBJ2-1, with 11 bases identical to TRBD2. Trimming took 5 bases from V and 8 from J; bases not matched to a gene: 17. CDR3 length: 18 amino acids. CDR1 and CDR2 from the germline V gene are SEHNR and FQNEAQ (reference sequence). The CDR3 nucleotides are TGTGCCAGCAGCCGGGTTCGGGCTAGCGGGGGGTCCCCCCATGAGCAGTTCTTC. Amino acids: CASSRVRASGGSPHEQFF. Drawing the rest from reference TRBV7-9 and TRBJ2-1, the complete variable domain is DTGVSQNPRHKITKRGQNVTFRCDPISEHNRLYWYRQTLGQGPEFLTYFQNEAQLEKSRLLSDRFSAERPKGSFSTLEIQRTEQGDSAMYLCASSRVRASGGSPHEQFFGPGTRLTVL.

As concerns this clone: Other DNA sequences within the sample encode an identical CDR3. The gene calls are TRBV5-6 and TRBJ1-6; D is uncertain. V gave up 4 bases and J gave up 1 base, with 9 bases separating them. Germline CDR1 reads SGHDT; CDR2 reads YYEEEE. The CDR3 has 15 amino acids. CDR3 nucleotides: TGTGCCAGCAGCCTCGGGTCGTCCTATAATTCACCCCTCCACTTT. Encoded protein: CASSLGSSYNSPLHF.

The rearrangement joins TRBV2 to TRBJ1-1; TRBD1 agrees at 7 bases. The V gene end was trimmed by 10 bases and the J gene end by 8 bases; junction bases not matched to a gene: 4. Germline lookup yields CDR1 SNHLY and CDR2 FYNNEI. The CDR3 totals 10 residues. The CDR3 nucleotides read TGTGCCACCGGGGACAGCGAAGCTTTCTTT. Protein product: CATGDSEAFF. Drawing the rest from reference TRBV2 and TRBJ1-1, the complete variable domain is EPEVTQTPSHQVTQMGQEVILRCVPISNHLYFYWYRQILGQKVEFLVSFYNNEISEKSEIFDDQFSVERPDGSNFTLKIRSTKLEDSAMYFCATGDSEAFFGQGTRLTVV.

This clone was seen more than once but under ten times. V gene TRBV18 combines with J gene TRBJ1-1; D call uncertain. This CDR3 region has 13 residues. Per germline, CDR1 KGHSH and CDR2 LQKENI. With 7 bases removed from V and 4 bases from J, the gap between germline ends came to 13 bases. The CDR3 loop is CASFLGVSTEAFF. The CDR3 DNA sequence: TGTGCCAGCTTCCTCGGTGTGTCCACTGAAGCTTTCTTT.

The CDR3 region has the DNA TGTGCCAGCTCATTCGGGACAGCTGAAGCTTTCTTT. This sequence encodes CASSFGTAEAFF. V gene TRBV18 combines with J gene TRBJ1-1; 7 nucleotides agree with TRBD1. Germline trimming cut 5 bases from V and 6 bases from J; bases unmatched to any gene: 3. This CDR3 has 12 amino acids. CDR1 KGHSH and CDR2 LQKENI come from the germline V gene.

This clone was detected only once. The CDR3 protein is CATFSPPNYGYTF. DNA of the CDR3: TGTGCCACCTTTTCCCCTCCTAACTATGGCTACACCTTC. This rearrangement joins TRBV19 to TRBJ1-2; D is unclear. Germline lookup yields CDR1 LNHDA and CDR2 SQIVND (reference sequence). Trimming left V 10 bases short and J 0 bases short, with 12 bases between. The CDR3 is 13 residues long.

The rearrangement joins TRBV4-1 to TRBJ2-7; 8 nucleotides match TRBD2. The CDR3 extends over 16 amino acids. The V and J ends lost 3 bases and 5 bases, in that order; junction bases with no gene match: 12. The V gene's germline CDR1 is MGHRA and CDR2 YSYEKL. CDR3 in DNA: TGCGCCAGCAGCCAGGTCAGCGGGGGCCCCGGCCACGAGCAGTACTTC. Translated: CASSQVSGGPGHEQYF.

This clone was seen a single time. The V call is TRBV11-2, the J call TRBJ2-5, with 7 bases fitting TRBD2. With 5 bases clipped from V and 5 bases from J, the junction kept 14 bases outside the gene matches. From germline, CDR1 is SGHAT and CDR2 FQNNGV. This CDR3 region has 16 residues. CDR3 in amino acids: CASSPKGGDTRETQYF. CDR3 coding DNA: TGTGCCAGCAGCCCAAAGGGAGGGGATACGCGGGAGACCCAGTACTTC.